The TCR beta chain under discussion was sequenced for a study of identical twins (dated by TCRdb to about 2016). General notes on the study: The study deep-sequenced TCR alpha and beta repertoires from monozygotic twins, unrelated adults of various ages and cord blood to test whether fetal clonotypes persist. To rule out contamination, the twin experiments were replicated at different times with different library preparation protocols. Paper-wide results and their limitations: Compared with coincidental sharing between unrelated individuals, out-of-frame TCR alpha sequences shared between twins showed an excess of sequences with low generation probability. Fewer insertions were carried by abundant cord blood beta clonotypes, a similar but weaker trend appeared in young adult naive repertoires, and no such trend appeared in memory repertoires. Because the same donors could not be followed over many years, the conclusions depended on cross-sectional statistical analysis. A weaker excess of twin sharing was found in beta out-of-frame sequences because the signal-to-noise ratio was lowered by fewer shared sequences. Out-of-frame TCR alpha sharing in monozygotic twins was systematically underestimated by recombination models, whereas sharing between unrelated individuals was in agreement with the recombination models. Invariant T cells such as MAIT and iNKT could partly confound zero-insertion analyses, although diverse VJ usage argued against such confounding for most clonotypes.

From the cysteine through the phenylalanine, the CDR3 covers 12 amino acids. The read is trimmed to its CDR3 DNA, 36 bases read in frame from base 1. As encoded in the germline V gene, CDR1 is SNHLY while CDR2 is FYNNEI. The V end loses 7 bases and the J end loses 4 bases, and a stretch of 7 bases separates them. The library was obtained by 5' RACE. The sequencer listed for this sample is Illumina HiSeq 2000. A universal primer binding site was added through template switching, and the final cDNA carried a unique molecular identifier so that TCR cDNA molecules could be counted accurately. Specific primers in the conserved constant-segment region were used to synthesize first-strand cDNA for the TCR alpha and beta chains. To control for contamination, every cDNA library was double barcoded, receiving both a SMART-Mk sample barcode and Illumina barcodes. TruSeq adapter sequences, together with Illumina sample barcodes, were added in two successive PCR steps. TCR alpha and beta cDNA libraries were sequenced on the Illumina HiSeq platform with custom primers. As for the original processing: MiGEC was used to process raw reads and extract unique molecular identifiers, and MiXCR was used to find CDR3 positions. Recombination models were inferred per individual with the repgenHMM and IGoR tools using an EM algorithm. The analysis of shared clonotypes was done with the tcR package in R, with sharing normalized by the product of cloneset sizes. To study raw recombination without the effects of thymic and clonal selection, out-of-frame nonproductive sequences were analyzed. TCRdb reanalyzed the raw reads on its own, using fastp at Q25 for trimming and MiXCR for clone calling, and kept in-frame beta chains. Every CDR3 protein is listed once, alongside the most common genes and DNA of its rows. Clone size and V and J calls follow TCRdb, not the original study. The sample table shows approximately 240,000 distinct CDR3 sequences, and around 15% are seen once. The ten most abundant clones make up 7% to 9.5% of the sample.

There are a few counts of this clonotype. The antigen this receptor binds is unknown. No much larger clone is present one base from it, and per-base qualities are unavailable. All donors were healthy Caucasians. Using Miltenyi CD45RO+ enrichment and human naive T-cell isolation kits, memory (CD45RO+) and naive T cells were isolated from PBMC. The TCR originated in a woman younger than 30 in good health. The sequenced sample consisted of memory (CD45RO+) T cells sorted from blood. The sample's cell subset or site label is to be understood as: CD45RO+ enriched T cells. The V gene is TRBV2 and the J gene is TRBJ2-2; a confident D gene designation cannot be given. CDR3 sequence: CASIPSTGELFF. The nucleotides are TGTGCCAGCATCCCGTCCACCGGGGAGCTGTTTTTT.